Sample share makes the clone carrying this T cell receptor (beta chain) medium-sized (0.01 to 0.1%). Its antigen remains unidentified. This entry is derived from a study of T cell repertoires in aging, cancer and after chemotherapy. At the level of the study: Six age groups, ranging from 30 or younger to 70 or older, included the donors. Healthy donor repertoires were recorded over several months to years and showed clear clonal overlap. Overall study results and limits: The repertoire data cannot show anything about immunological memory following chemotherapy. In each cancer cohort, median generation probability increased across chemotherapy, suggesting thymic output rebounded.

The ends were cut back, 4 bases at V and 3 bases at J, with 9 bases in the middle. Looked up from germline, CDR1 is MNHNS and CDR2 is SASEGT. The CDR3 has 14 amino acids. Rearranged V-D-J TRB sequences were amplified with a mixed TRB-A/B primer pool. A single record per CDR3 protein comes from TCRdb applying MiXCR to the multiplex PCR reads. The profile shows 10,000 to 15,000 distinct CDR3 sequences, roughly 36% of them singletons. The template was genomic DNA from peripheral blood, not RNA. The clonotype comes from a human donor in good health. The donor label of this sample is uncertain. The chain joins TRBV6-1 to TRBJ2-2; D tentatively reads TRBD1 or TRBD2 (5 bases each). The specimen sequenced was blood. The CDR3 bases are TGTGCCAGCAGTGTCGGGACCGACACCGGGGAGCTGTTTTTT. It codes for CASSVGTDTGELFF.